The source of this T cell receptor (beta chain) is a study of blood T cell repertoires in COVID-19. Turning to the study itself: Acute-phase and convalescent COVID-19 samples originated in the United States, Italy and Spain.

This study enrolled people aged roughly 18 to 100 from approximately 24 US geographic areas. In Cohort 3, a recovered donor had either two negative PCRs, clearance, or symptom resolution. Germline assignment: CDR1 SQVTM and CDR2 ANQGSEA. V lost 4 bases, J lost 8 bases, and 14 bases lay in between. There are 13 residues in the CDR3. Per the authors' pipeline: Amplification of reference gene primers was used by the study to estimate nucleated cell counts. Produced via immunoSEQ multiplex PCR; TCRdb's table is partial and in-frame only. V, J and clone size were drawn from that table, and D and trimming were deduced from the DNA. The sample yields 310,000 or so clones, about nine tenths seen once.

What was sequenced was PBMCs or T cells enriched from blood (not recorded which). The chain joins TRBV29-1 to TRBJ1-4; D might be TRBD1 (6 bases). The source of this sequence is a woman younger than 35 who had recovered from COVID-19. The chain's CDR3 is CSVGGGLGEKLFF. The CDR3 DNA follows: TGCAGCGTTGGAGGGGGACTAGGGGAAAAACTGTTTTTT.